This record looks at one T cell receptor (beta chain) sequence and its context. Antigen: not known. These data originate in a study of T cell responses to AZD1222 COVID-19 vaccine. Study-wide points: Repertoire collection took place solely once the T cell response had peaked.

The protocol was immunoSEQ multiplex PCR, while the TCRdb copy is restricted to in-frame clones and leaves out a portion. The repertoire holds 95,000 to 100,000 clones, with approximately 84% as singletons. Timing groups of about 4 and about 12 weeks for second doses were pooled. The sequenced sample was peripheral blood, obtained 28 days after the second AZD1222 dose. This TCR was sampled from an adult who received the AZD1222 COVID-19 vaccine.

The chain's CDR3 is CASSLVGGETQYF. CDR3 in DNA: TGTGCCAGCAGCTTGGTTGGGGGGGAGACCCAGTACTTC. This chain uses TRBV5-6 with TRBJ2-5; possible D gene TRBD2, 6 bases. The CDR3 loop spans 13 amino acids. The ends were cut back, 0 bases at V and 5 bases at J, with 8 bases in the middle. Looked up from germline, CDR1 is SGHDT and CDR2 is YYEEEE. Full variable domain (rest looked up from reference TRBV5-6 and TRBJ2-5): DAGVTQSPTHLIKTRGQQVTLRCSPKSGHDTVSWYQQALGQGPQFIFQYYEEEERQRGNFPDRFSGHQFPNYSSELNVNALLLGDSALYLCASSLVGGETQYFGPGTRLLVL.